The 13 T cell receptor beta chains presented below share a single source sample, sequenced in a study of blood T cell repertoires in COVID-19. Sequenced by immunoSEQ multiplex PCR; TCRdb stores in-frame clones only, minus some. The table includes about 110,000 clones, approximately 80% detected once. Source material: peripheral blood. The receptors were sampled from a woman between 45 and 60 years old with acute or convalescent COVID-19.

The chain uses TRBV6-6 and TRBJ2-4, with 10 nucleotides matching TRBD1. This CDR3 has 14 amino acids. CDR1 and CDR2 (germline): MNHNY, SVGAGI (reference sequence). The V segment lost 6 bases and the J segment 7 bases; nucleotides outside the gene matches: 6. CDR3 amino acids: CASSYGTGDNIQYF. The CDR3 nucleotides read TGTGCCAGCAGCTACGGGACAGGGGATAACATTCAGTACTTC.

The chain links TRBV6-1 to TRBJ1-2; D is undetermined. The CDR3 covers 14 residues. V lost 2 bases and J lost 1, with 8 bases in between. CDR1 is MNHNS, CDR2 SASEGT, per germline. Here the CDR3 reads CASSEKQINYGYTF. In nucleotides, the CDR3 is TGTGCCAGCAGTGAAAAACAGATTAACTATGGCTACACCTTC.

This clone was counted a single time. The chain recombines TRBV6-5 with TRBJ1-4; tentative D call: TRBD1 (6 bases). The germline gives CDR1 MNHEY, CDR2 SVGAGI. This CDR3 region has 15 residues. The V gene lost 1 base and the J gene lost 3 bases, with 9 bases spanning the gap. CDR3 sequence reads: CASSYLDRPNEKLFF. The DNA for the CDR3 is TGTGCCAGCAGTTACTTGGACAGACCTAATGAAAAACTGTTTTTT.

The V call is TRBV20-1, the J call TRBJ1-2; D remains unclear. The V gene lost 3 bases and the J gene lost 6 bases, with 11 bases spanning the gap. Germline assignment: CDR1 DFQATT and CDR2 SNEGSKA (reference sequence). This CDR3 spans 12 amino acids. In DNA, the CDR3 is TGCAGTGCTAGTCGAGGGTGGAATGGCTACACCTTC. The encoded protein is CSASRGWNGYTF.

V usage is TRBV11-2 and J usage is TRBJ1-1, with a tentative D call TRBD1 (6 bases). This CDR3 has 14 residues. Germline assignment: CDR1 SGHAT and CDR2 FQNNGV. V was shortened by 5 bases and J by 3 bases, with 13 bases between the two germline ends. CDR3 residues: CASSLQGMDTEAFF. The CDR3 nucleotides read TGTGCCAGCAGCCTACAGGGAATGGACACTGAAGCTTTCTTT.

This clone has a single count. J is TRBJ2-4 and V is TRBV18; TRBD2 agrees at 7 bases. The CDR3 length is 15 residues. Germline trimming cut 0 bases from V and 8 bases from J; bases unmatched to any gene: 7. Germline CDR1 and CDR2: KGHSH and LQKENI. DNA of the CDR3: TGTGCCAGCTCACCACCTACGCGGGGGATGGACATTCAGTACTTC. Protein product: CASSPPTRGMDIQYF.

The chain combines TRBV6-6 with TRBJ2-1, with 10 bases aligning to TRBD2. The CDR3 sequence is 18 residues long. Germline V lookup: CDR1 MNHNY, CDR2 SVGAGI (reference sequence). V gave up 6 bases and J gave up 3 bases; unmatched junction bases: 14. As DNA, the CDR3 is TGTGCCAGCAGCCGAACTAGCGGGGCCTCAGATTTCTACAATGAGCAGTTCTTC. It is translated as CASSRTSGASDFYNEQFF.

The count of this clone is one. The chain couples TRBV5-1 to TRBJ1-2; TRBD1 might be the D (6 bases). The CDR3 is made up of 13 amino acids. Trimming pared 4 bases from V and 8 bases from J, leaving 15 bases between. CDR1 is SGHRS and CDR2 is YFSETQ in the germline V gene. The CDR3 nucleotides read TGCGCCAGCAGCCAGGGGCCGGGAGGAGGCTACACCTTC. It encodes CASSQGPGGGYTF.

The chain uses TRBV5-1 and TRBJ2-2, with D possibly TRBD1 on 5 matching bases. Between the trimmed V and J ends, which lost 2 bases and 6 bases, there was a span of 14 bases. CDR1 and CDR2 (germline): SGHRS, YFSETQ. The CDR3 is 15 residues long. The CDR3 protein is CASSLPETESGELFF. The CDR3 nucleotides are TGCGCCAGCAGCTTACCGGAGACAGAATCCGGGGAGCTGTTTTTT. Full variable domain (outside the CDR3, taken from reference TRBV5-1 and TRBJ2-2): KAGVTQTPRYLIKTRGQQVTLSCSPISGHRSVSWYQQTPGQGLQFLFEYFSETQRNKGNFPGRFSGRQFSNSRSEMNVSTLELGDSALYLCASSLPETESGELFFGEGSRLTVL.

The chain has TRBV5-1 and TRBJ2-1, with D possibly being TRBD2 (5 bases). Trimming took 1 base from V and 1 from J, leaving 9 bases between them. Germline CDR1 and CDR2: SGHRS and YFSETQ. The length of the CDR3 is 15 residues. CDR3 amino acids: CASSLSGASYNEQFF. The DNA of the CDR3 is TGCGCCAGCAGCTTGAGCGGAGCTTCCTACAATGAGCAGTTCTTC.

The rearrangement joins TRBV3-1 (or the pseudogene TRBV3-2) to TRBJ1-1, with TRBD1 matching 9 bases. From germline, CDR1 is LGHDT and CDR2 YNNKEL (reference sequence). The CDR3 sequence is 16 residues long. J was trimmed by 6 bases and V by 5 bases; bases with no gene match: 13. CDR3 bases: TGTGCCAGCAGCGTCCGGGACAGGGCGACGGCGGCTGAAGCTTTCTTT. It translates to CASSVRDRATAAEAFF.

V usage is TRBV11-2 and J usage is TRBJ1-1, with D tentatively TRBD1 (6 bases). The V gene's germline CDR1 is SGHAT and CDR2 FQNNGV. V was trimmed by 4 bases and J by 5 bases, leaving 14 bases between them. The CDR3 loop spans 14 amino acids. CDR3 DNA sequence: TGTGCCAGCAGCTCCAACAGGGAGGGTACTGAAGCTTTCTTT. It is translated as CASSSNREGTEAFF.

This clone was detected once. J is TRBJ1-6 and V is TRBV7-2; tentative D call: TRBD1 (5 bases). The ends were cut back, 3 bases at V and 9 bases at J, with 18 bases in the middle. Per the germline V gene, CDR1 is SGHTA and CDR2 is FQGNSA. The CDR3 covers 16 residues. The CDR3 bases are TGTGCCAGCAGCTTCCTGTGGGGCGCAGGATCTTCACCCCTCCACTTT. Translated, it gives CASSFLWGAGSSPLHF.